The 17 T cell receptor beta chains listed next were all sequenced from one sample in a study of CD8 T cells in Susac syndrome. Roughly 0.45 to 1 ug RNA was reverse transcribed with random hexamers. TCRdb reprocessed the immunoSEQ multiplex PCR reads via MiXCR and lists one record per CDR3 protein. The top ten clones hold about 0.12% of a sample with a few hundred thousand distinct CDR3 sequences, around 83% of them seen once. Sequencing used CD8+ T cells from PBMCs. These receptors came from a human donor with multiple sclerosis.

This sequence joins TRBV11-2 and TRBJ2-2; the D is unclear. CDR3 length equals 15 residues. With 5 bases removed from V and 2 bases from J, the gap between germline ends came to 12 bases. From germline, CDR1 is SGHAT and CDR2 FQNNGV. CDR3 protein: CASSLGRANTGELFF. The CDR3 coding sequence is TGTGCCAGCAGCCTAGGACGGGCCAACACCGGGGAGCTGTTTTTT.

This clonotype has only one observation. The chain uses TRBV6-5 and TRBJ1-2; D is possibly TRBD1 (6 bases). CDR3 length: 15 amino acids. The germline gives CDR1 MNHEY, CDR2 SVGAGI. Deletions cut 6 bases from V and 4 bases from J, with 18 bases between. The CDR3 nucleotides read TGTGCCAGCAGCCCCCTTGGACAGATCGTCTATGGCTACACCTTC. It is translated as CASSPLGQIVYGYTF.

The gene calls are TRBV6-5 and TRBJ1-2; 8 nucleotides match TRBD1. Germline trimming cut 5 bases from V and 5 bases from J; bases unmatched to any gene: 10. The CDR3 is 15 residues long. Germline CDR1 is MNHEY and CDR2 is SVGAGI. In nucleotides, the CDR3 is TGTGCCAGCAGTCAAATGGACAGGGCTACTTATGGCTACACCTTC. Translation gives CASSQMDRATYGYTF.

V usage is TRBV29-1 and J usage is TRBJ2-7; 9 bases line up with TRBD1. This CDR3 has 13 amino acids. Per the germline V gene, CDR1 is SQVTM and CDR2 is ANQGSEA. Losses at the gene ends were 6 bases for V and 2 bases for J; bases not matched to a gene: 5. In DNA form, the CDR3 reads TGCAGCGTGGGCGGGACAGGGCCCTACGAGCAGTACTTC. Protein: CSVGGTGPYEQYF.

The chain is built from TRBV14 and TRBJ2-4, with D perhaps assigned TRBD1 or TRBD2 (5 bases each). V was shortened by 1 base and J by 14 bases, with 12 bases between the two germline ends. Germline values: CDR1 SGHDN, CDR2 FVKESK. The CDR3 is made up of 12 amino acids. CDR3 sequence (DNA): TGTGCCAGCAGCCAAGGGGACCTACCTAAGTACTTC. This gives the protein CASSQGDLPKYF.

The chain joins TRBV21-1 to TRBJ2-3; whether TRBD2, the table's D call, matches the DNA was not checked. TRBV21-1 is a pseudogene locus. CDR3 length: 16 residues. The CDR3 sequence is CASSKGTSGRSDTQYF. The CDR3 nucleotides are TGTGCCAGCAGCAAGGGGACTAGCGGGAGGTCGGATACGCAGTATTTT.

The gene calls are TRBV2 and TRBJ2-7; 8 bases match TRBD1. The CDR3 contains 18 residues. Germline V gives CDR1 SNHLY, CDR2 FYNNEI. V lost 11 bases to trimming and J lost 2 bases; unmatched junction nucleotides: 23. CDR3 loop: CAGYFDRGRTGITYEQYF. The CDR3 nucleotides are TGTGCCGGATACTTTGACAGGGGTCGGACGGGAATAACCTACGAGCAGTACTTC.

V usage is TRBV7-9 and J usage is TRBJ2-2, with TRBD2 matching 7 bases. CDR1 is SEHNR and CDR2 is FQNEAQ in the germline V gene (reference sequence). V dropped 3 bases and J dropped 7; count of bases not matched to a gene: 8. The CDR3 covers 15 residues. The DNA for the CDR3 is TGTGCCAGCAGCTTTCTGCGGGAGCGGAGCGGGGAGCTGTTTTTT. Translation: CASSFLRERSGELFF.

The chain employs TRBV27 and TRBJ2-2; D is unclear. The CDR3 spans 12 residues. Germline values: CDR1 MNHEY, CDR2 SMNVEV (reference sequence). V shed 4 bases and J shed 6 bases, with 6 bases lying between them. The CDR3 coding sequence is TGTGCCAGCAGTTGGGGTTCCGGGGAGCTGTTTTTT. Encoded protein: CASSWGSGELFF.

This clonotype has only one observation. The chain carries TRBV30 and TRBJ2-7; TRBD1 might be the D (5 bases). CDR1 and CDR2 from the germline V gene are GTSNPN and SVGIG (reference sequence). CDR3 length equals 14 residues. V was trimmed by 1 base and J by 5 bases, leaving 15 bases between them. The chain's CDR3 is CAWSAPSGLHEQYF. The CDR3 DNA reads as TGTGCCTGGAGTGCTCCATCAGGGTTGCACGAGCAGTACTTC.

The rearrangement uses TRBV27 and TRBJ2-2; D remains unclear. The CDR3 covers 16 residues. Germline CDR1 reads MNHEY; CDR2 reads SMNVEV (reference sequence). V lost 2 bases to trimming and J lost 6 bases, with 16 bases between them. The CDR3, as DNA: TGTGCCAGCAGTTTAATGTATCCCGGCCAGGCCGGGGAGCTGTTTTTT. Translating it yields CASSLMYPGQAGELFF.

This rearrangement joins TRBV25-1 to TRBJ2-7; D call uncertain. Germline CDR1 MGHDK, CDR2 SYGVNS. The V and J ends lost 3 bases and 0 bases respectively, with 6 bases between them. The CDR3 covers 13 residues. The CDR3 region has the DNA TGTGCCAGCAGTGATCCACCCTCCTACGAGCAGTACTTC. This translates into CASSDPPSYEQYF.

V is TRBV7-2 and J is TRBJ2-1; D is ambiguous. Germline V gene lookup returns CDR1 SGHTA and CDR2 FQGNSA. The CDR3 spans 18 residues. The ends were cut back, 1 base at V and 2 bases at J, with 18 bases in the middle. The CDR3 is CASSLDDRMAATYNEQFF. The CDR3 nucleotides are TGTGCCAGCAGCTTAGATGATAGAATGGCAGCTACCTACAATGAGCAGTTCTTC.

The rearrangement links TRBV7-9 to TRBJ2-4; 9 bases are a match to TRBD1. V shed 2 bases, J shed 6 bases, and the junction held 5 bases outside the gene matches. Germline V gene data show CDR1 as SEHNR and CDR2 as FQNEAQ (reference sequence). The CDR3 spans 15 residues. CDR3 DNA: TGTGCCAGCAGCTTACGGGACAGGGAGCTAAACATTCAGTACTTC. Translation gives CASSLRDRELNIQYF.

V usage is TRBV12-3 or TRBV12-4 and J usage is TRBJ1-3, with D maybe TRBD1 (5 bases). The CDR3 has 14 amino acids. Trimming pared 6 bases from V and 3 bases from J, leaving 12 bases between. CDR3 in amino acids: CASSSGLYGNTIYF. For the CDR3, the DNA is TGTGCCAGCAGCTCAGGGCTATATGGAAACACCATATATTTT.

The rearrangement uses TRBV20-1 and TRBJ1-1; D might be TRBD1 (6 bases). The germline V and J ends were trimmed by 2 bases and 6 bases, with 13 bases remaining between them. Germline CDR1 DFQATT, CDR2 SNEGSKA (reference sequence). The CDR3 is 13 amino acids. Written as DNA, the CDR3 is TGCAGTGCTAGATGGCGACAGGACCCTGAAGCTTTCTTT. The encoded protein is CSARWRQDPEAFF.

A single count supports this clonotype. J is TRBJ2-3 and V is TRBV5-1; 9 nucleotides agree with TRBD1. Germline V gene sequence: CDR1 SGHRS, CDR2 YFSETQ. The CDR3 covers 14 residues. Germline trimming cut 6 bases from V and 3 bases from J; bases unmatched to any gene: 5. CDR3 sequence (DNA): TGCGCCAGCATTGGGACAGGGTCAACAGATACGCAGTATTTT. Encoded protein: CASIGTGSTDTQYF.